What follows are 29 T cell receptor beta chains derived from one specimen sequenced in a study of shared clonotypes between healthy human individuals. Terminally differentiated effector memory CD45RA+ cells were left out of the naive CD8 fraction, which was CD45RO-negative and positively selected for CCR7. The data were produced by immunoSEQ multiplex PCR, yet TCRdb's version contains in-frame clones alone and is incomplete. The data contain some 2 million clones, approximately 94% of them singletons. Material for sequencing was naive CD8+ T cells sorted from blood. The receptor set was obtained from a man younger than 30 in good health.

The genes are TRBV7-6 and TRBJ1-1, with D possibly TRBD1 on 5 matching bases. The V gene lost 0 bases and the J gene lost 8 bases, with 13 bases spanning the gap. CDR1 and CDR2 from the germline V gene are SGHVS and FNYEAQ. This CDR3 spans 14 amino acids. Here the CDR3 DNA reads TGTGCCAGCAGCTTAGCGCTAGGGGCAGCGGAAGCTTTCTTT. Encoded protein: CASSLALGAAEAFF.

In this sample, this clone turned up once. This chain uses TRBV5-6 with TRBJ2-2; D not resolved. Deletions cut 2 bases from V and 3 bases from J, with 5 bases between. Looked up from germline, CDR1 is SGHDT and CDR2 is YYEEEE. The CDR3 contains 13 residues. The CDR3 reads CASSLGYTGELFF. The CDR3 DNA is TGTGCCAGCAGCTTAGGGTACACCGGGGAGCTGTTTTTT.

V usage is TRBV7-8 and J usage is TRBJ1-6; D is possibly TRBD1 (5 bases). CDR1 SGHVS and CDR2 FQNEAQ come from the germline V gene. V was pared by 11 bases and J by 7 bases, with 12 bases between. The CDR3 length is 12 residues. The CDR3 reads CAAGAGNSPLHF. CDR3 nucleotide sequence: TGTGCCGCCGGGGCAGGCAATTCACCCCTCCACTTT.

The chain combines TRBV27 with TRBJ1-1; D is unresolved. The CDR3 has 15 amino acids. V gave up 0 bases and J gave up 6 bases, with 14 bases separating them. Germline assignment: CDR1 MNHEY and CDR2 SMNVEV (reference sequence). CDR3 loop: CASSLSFGDQAEAFF. In DNA, the CDR3 is TGTGCCAGCAGTTTATCGTTCGGGGATCAAGCTGAAGCTTTCTTT.

This chain joins TRBV13 and TRBJ2-1; D may be TRBD2 (6 bases). The germline V and J ends were trimmed by 4 bases and 5 bases, with 21 bases remaining between them. CDR1 and CDR2 from the germline V gene are PRHDT and FYEKMQ (reference sequence). The CDR3 loop spans 17 amino acids. The CDR3 protein is CASSSGEGGRWDNEQFF. The CDR3 DNA reads TGTGCCAGCAGCTCCGGCGAGGGTGGGAGGTGGGACAATGAGCAGTTCTTC.

This sequence joins TRBV5-1 and TRBJ2-7; 10 bases align to TRBD2. The CDR3 length is 17 residues. Trimming cost V 0 bases and J 5 bases; bases outside gene matches: 11. Germline CDR1 is SGHRS and CDR2 is YFSETQ. CDR3 DNA: TGCGCCAGCAGCTTGGCGTCTAGCGGGAGATTGGGGGACGAGCAGTACTTC. Its protein product is CASSLASSGRLGDEQYF.

This sequence joins TRBV29-1 and TRBJ2-3; D may be TRBD1 or TRBD2 (6 bases each). CDR3 length: 12 amino acids. The V gene lost 4 bases and the J gene lost 4 bases, with 9 bases spanning the gap. Looked up from germline, CDR1 is SQVTM and CDR2 is ANQGSEA. CDR3 coding DNA: TGCAGCGTTGTGGAGGGGGCAGATACGCAGTATTTT. Translated: CSVVEGADTQYF.

The CDR3 here is CAISDPDRGVNEQYF. The CDR3 DNA reads TGTGCCATCAGTGACCCCGACAGGGGGGTCAACGAGCAGTACTTC. V usage is TRBV10-3 and J usage is TRBJ2-7, with 9 bases identical to TRBD1. The CDR3 spans 15 residues. The J segment lost 5 bases and the V segment lost 3 bases, leaving 8 bases of the junction unmatched. Germline values: CDR1 ENHRY, CDR2 SYGVKD.

A note on this clone: A much larger clone lies one base from this, so it may be a read error. Within the sample, other DNA sequences also encode this same CDR3. J is TRBJ2-7 and V is TRBV6-1, with no clear D. This CDR3 is built from 11 residues. Germline CDR1 and CDR2: MNHNS and SASEGT. Trimming pared 4 bases from V and 0 bases from J, leaving 1 base between. The DNA for the CDR3 is TGTGCCAGCAGTGCCTCCTACGAGCAGTACTTC. Amino acid sequence: CASSASYEQYF.

The rearrangement joins TRBV5-8 to TRBJ2-1; TRBD2 matches at 10 bases. J lost 4 bases, V lost 2 bases, and 9 bases had no gene match. CDR1 is SGHTS and CDR2 is YDEGEE in the germline V gene. The CDR3 spans 17 residues. The CDR3: CASSFLLGTSAYNEQFF. CDR3 coding DNA: TGTGCCAGCAGCTTCCTACTCGGGACTAGCGCTTACAATGAGCAGTTCTTC.

The chain is built from TRBV6-1 and TRBJ1-1, with D hard to call. This CDR3 is built from 14 residues. Looked up from germline, CDR1 is MNHNS and CDR2 is SASEGT. Trimming took 5 bases from V and 4 from J, leaving 14 bases between them. This chain's CDR3 is CASSLGEVGTEAFF. DNA for the CDR3: TGTGCCAGCAGTCTCGGGGAGGTTGGCACTGAAGCTTTCTTT.

This rearrangement joins TRBV19 to TRBJ2-3, with a possible D match to TRBD1 (6 bases). V lost 3 bases and J lost 5, with 18 bases in between. Germline CDR1 reads LNHDA; CDR2 reads SQIVND (reference sequence). This CDR3 contains 16 residues. The CDR3 bases are TGTGCCAGTAGTATTTTGGGGGCGGCAGGGGAAGATACGCAGTATTTT. It specifies CASSILGAAGEDTQYF.

The chain carries TRBV25-1 and TRBJ1-1; 8 bases are a match to TRBD1. V lost 1 base to trimming and J lost 7 bases; unmatched junction nucleotides: 8. The CDR3 has 15 amino acids. The germline gives CDR1 MGHDK, CDR2 SYGVNS. The CDR3, as DNA: TGTGCCAGCAGTGAATGGGACAGGCCTAATCTTGAAGCTTTCTTT. This sequence encodes CASSEWDRPNLEAFF.

The rearrangement joins TRBV6-6 to TRBJ2-3, with 12 bases matching TRBD2. Germline-derived CDR1 and CDR2 are MNHNY and SVGAGI (reference sequence). The CDR3 contains 16 residues. J was trimmed by 0 bases and V by 7 bases; bases with no gene match: 5. CDR3 nucleotide sequence: TGTGCCAGCAACTCCGGGACTAGCGGGAGCACAGATACGCAGTATTTT. Encoded protein: CASNSGTSGSTDTQYF.

Worth noting for this clone: This clone may be a read error of a much larger clone one base away. The sample holds other DNA sequences that translate to the same CDR3. The gene calls are TRBV13 and TRBJ2-7; no clear D. The CDR3 extends over 13 amino acids. Germline V CDR1 and CDR2: PRHDT, FYEKMQ (reference sequence). The V end was cut by 3 bases, the J end by 2 bases, with 8 bases between. The CDR3 sequence is CASSLGSPYEQYF. The CDR3 DNA reads as TGTGCCAGCAGCTTGGGCAGCCCCTACGAGCAGTACTTC.

The chain recombines TRBV2 with TRBJ1-1, with D possibly TRBD1 on 6 matching bases. With 6 bases removed from V and 1 base from J, the gap between germline ends came to 12 bases. The CDR3 extends over 14 amino acids. CDR1 and CDR2 from the germline V gene are SNHLY and FYNNEI. CDR3 DNA sequence: TGTGCCAGCAGGGAGGGGGGGGAGAACACTGAAGCTTTCTTT. Its protein is CASREGGENTEAFF.

The rearrangement links TRBV19 to TRBJ2-7; D uncertain. The CDR3 is made up of 13 amino acids. CDR1 and CDR2 (germline): LNHDA, SQIVND (reference sequence). The ends were cut back, 1 base at V and 4 bases at J, with 8 bases in the middle. CDR3: CASSIADEYEQYF. CDR3 DNA sequence: TGTGCCAGTAGTATAGCGGACGAGTACGAGCAGTACTTC.

The chain recombines TRBV6-6 with TRBJ1-2; D gene uncertain. The CDR3 is 13 residues long. Germline loops: CDR1 MNHNY, CDR2 SVGAGI (reference sequence). Trimming took 8 bases from V and 3 from J, leaving 13 bases between them. CDR3 nucleotides: TGTGCCAGCCGGAATACGGACCACTATGGCTACACCTTC. Encoded protein: CASRNTDHYGYTF.

V usage is TRBV30 and J usage is TRBJ2-6, with D perhaps assigned TRBD1 or TRBD2 (5 bases each). Germline V gene lookup returns CDR1 GTSNPN and CDR2 SVGIG (reference sequence). Between the trimmed V and J ends, which lost 5 bases and 2 bases, there was a span of 10 bases. The CDR3 loop spans 14 amino acids. The CDR3 sequence: CAWGDPAGANVLTF. CDR3 sequence (DNA): TGTGCCTGGGGGGACCCAGCTGGGGCCAACGTCCTGACTTTC.

With respect to this clone: Distinct nucleotide sequences in the sample also encode this CDR3. The chain joins TRBV19 to TRBJ2-5; D is unresolved. The CDR3 has 13 amino acids. V lost 0 bases, J lost 3 bases, and 5 bases lay in between. Germline V gene sequence: CDR1 LNHDA, CDR2 SQIVND (reference sequence). As DNA, the CDR3 is TGTGCCAGTAGTATAGATCCAGAAGAGACCCAGTACTTC. As protein: CASSIDPEETQYF.

The table lists this clone with a count of one. This chain joins TRBV10-3 and TRBJ2-5; D is unclear. V was pared by 5 bases and J by 2 bases, with 9 bases between. The CDR3 loop spans 13 amino acids. Germline V gene sequence: CDR1 ENHRY, CDR2 SYGVKD. The CDR3 sequence is CAISFEVQETQYF. The CDR3 DNA sequence: TGTGCCATCAGTTTTGAGGTTCAAGAGACCCAGTACTTC.

This chain uses TRBV27 with TRBJ1-1; D remains unclear. CDR1 and CDR2 (germline): MNHEY, SMNVEV (reference sequence). The CDR3 contains 13 residues. V gave up 5 bases and J gave up 6 bases, with 13 bases separating them. The CDR3 bases are TGTGCCAGCAGTCCCACGGAGGGTTCTGAAGCTTTCTTT. Translation: CASSPTEGSEAFF.

The chain employs TRBV5-4 and TRBJ1-2, with 9 bases that match TRBD1. The V and J ends lost 4 bases and 5 bases, in that order; junction bases with no gene match: 6. This CDR3 has 14 amino acids. CDR1 is SGHNT and CDR2 is YYREEE in the germline V gene (reference sequence). CDR3 loop: CASSLKDRGYGYTF. As DNA, the CDR3 is TGTGCCAGCAGCCTCAAGGACAGGGGATATGGCTACACCTTC.

The V call is TRBV27, the J call TRBJ2-7, with 8 bases identical to TRBD2. CDR3 length equals 15 residues. The germline gives CDR1 MNHEY, CDR2 SMNVEV (reference sequence). The V segment lost 5 bases and the J segment 2 bases; nucleotides outside the gene matches: 8. As DNA, the CDR3 is TGTGCCAGCAGTGAGGAAGCGGGGGAAACCTACGAGCAGTACTTC. Protein product: CASSEEAGETYEQYF.

This chain uses TRBV7-8 with TRBJ2-1; D remains ambiguous. The CDR3 consists of 15 residues. V was trimmed by 1 base and J by 7 bases, leaving 14 bases between them. Germline CDR1 SGHVS, CDR2 FQNEAQ. The CDR3 DNA follows: TGTGCCAGCAGCTTAGTCCAGCTATTAGGGAATGAGCAGTTCTTC. The encoded protein is CASSLVQLLGNEQFF.

This chain connects TRBV19 to TRBJ2-5; 8 bases align to TRBD1. Per the germline V gene, CDR1 is LNHDA and CDR2 is SQIVND (reference sequence). Trimming took 7 bases from V and 5 from J; bases not matched to a gene: 6. This CDR3 is 13 amino acids long. CDR3 nucleotide sequence: TGTGCCAGTACTCCAGGGGGCTGGGAGACCCAGTACTTC. This gives the protein CASTPGGWETQYF.

In the case of this clone: The same CDR3 can be traced to other DNA sequences in this sample. V usage is TRBV6-5 and J usage is TRBJ2-3; D is undetermined. CDR1 MNHEY and CDR2 SVGAGI come from the germline V gene. V was pared by 2 bases and J by 1 base, with 1 base between. This CDR3 contains 12 residues. The CDR3 protein is CASSYGTDTQYF. For the CDR3, the DNA is TGTGCCAGCAGTTACGGCACAGATACGCAGTATTTT.

This sequence joins TRBV10-2 and TRBJ2-1; the D is unclear. Trimming removed 3 bases at V and 10 bases at J, with 7 bases between. Germline assignment: CDR1 WSHSY and CDR2 SAAADI. The CDR3 length is 11 residues. CDR3 sequence: CASSEINEQFF. In DNA form, the CDR3 reads TGCGCCAGCAGTGAAATCAACGAGCAGTTCTTC.

The chain carries TRBV7-9 and TRBJ2-7; 7 bases are a match to TRBD1. The CDR3 runs 12 residues. Losses at the gene ends were 4 bases for V and 6 bases for J; bases not matched to a gene: 3. CDR1 is SEHNR, CDR2 FQNEAQ, per germline (reference sequence). The CDR3 DNA follows: TGTGCCAGCAGCTCGACAGGGTTCGAGCAGTACTTC. Protein product: CASSSTGFEQYF.